The 4 T cell receptor beta chains in this list originate from one sample, sequenced in a study of a mutant IDH1 vaccine in newly diagnosed glioma. TCRdb's copy holds only in-frame clones and misses some; the assay was immunoSEQ multiplex PCR. The table lists about 92,000 clones, around 80% of them singletons, with around 7% in the top ten. Time point reported: baseline, week 1 (first vaccination visit). Stated treatment: pre-vaccination baseline after standard-of-care therapy. The source material was PBMCs, sampled from a glioma patient treated with radiotherapy, temozolomide or both. The receptors come from a man aged 35 to 55 with glioma.

The chain has TRBV11-1 and TRBJ2-1, with D hard to call. Germline loops: CDR1 SGHAT, CDR2 FQDESV (reference sequence). The V and J ends lost 2 bases and 9 bases respectively, with 8 bases between them. This CDR3 region has 12 residues. DNA of the CDR3: TGTGCCAGCAGCTTAAGGTTCGGTGAGCAGTTCTTC. This sequence encodes CASSLRFGEQFF.

J is TRBJ2-1 and V is TRBV7-2; a possible D gene is TRBD2 (6 bases). Trimming left V 5 bases short and J 6 bases short, with 20 bases between. In germline, CDR1 is SGHTA, CDR2 FQGNSA. The CDR3 has 16 amino acids. CDR3 in amino acids: CASSRIAGIGFNEQFF. The CDR3 coding sequence is TGTGCCAGCAGCCGAATCGCGGGGATAGGTTTCAATGAGCAGTTCTTC.

J is TRBJ1-2 and V is TRBV4-2; 7 positions agree with TRBD1. With V trimmed by 5 bases and J by 4 bases, 7 bases remained unmatched. Germline-derived CDR1 and CDR2 are LGHNA and YNFKEQ. The CDR3 is made up of 14 amino acids. The CDR3 DNA follows: TGTGCCAGCAGCTCGACAGGGATCGGCTATGGCTACACCTTC. This translates into CASSSTGIGYGYTF.

The V and J genes are TRBV5-1 and TRBJ2-7; D remains ambiguous. Germline CDR1 reads SGHRS; CDR2 reads YFSETQ. Between the trimmed V and J ends, which lost 0 bases and 2 bases, there was a span of 15 bases. The CDR3 contains 16 residues. CDR3 in amino acids: CASSLELRAPTYEQYF. The DNA of the CDR3 is TGCGCCAGCAGCTTGGAACTTAGGGCCCCAACCTACGAGCAGTACTTC.